What follows describes a single TCR beta chain. Clones were sequenced by immunoSEQ multiplex PCR, and TCRdb holds only the in-frame ones, with some missing. The table lists some 91,000 clones, around nine tenths of them singletons. The data were obtained in a study of T cell responses to AZD1222 COVID-19 vaccine. Germline CDR1 KGHDR, CDR2 SFDVKD. Trimming took 4 bases from V and 9 from J; bases not matched to a gene: 5. This CDR3 is 14 amino acids long. V and J are TRBV24-1 and TRBJ2-1; TRBD2 aligns across 10 bases. The clonotype was recovered from an adult in good health. The sequencing here drew on peripheral blood, taken on day 0 of AZD1222 vaccination. CDR3 DNA: TGTGCCACCAGTGAAGTAGCGGGAGGTGCTGAGCAGTTCTTC. It translates to CATSEVAGGAEQFF.